This TCR beta chain was sequenced in a study of OX40 agonist ivuxolimab in advanced cancers. For the study in its entirety: Ivuxolimab was an agonistic, fully human IgG2 monoclonal antibody directed against OX40 (CD134), a costimulatory receptor. Peripheral TCRbeta sequencing was intended to test whether TCR sequence diversity was altered and clonal T-cell expansion was caused by ivuxolimab. Intravenous ivuxolimab was administered to patients every 2 weeks at six dose levels: 0.01, 0.1, 0.3, 1.5, 3 and 10 mg/kg. Prior anti-PD-1, anti-PD-L1 or anti-CTLA-4 therapy was permitted, and checkpoint inhibitors had been received by about 37% of dose-escalation patients. The paper describes the monotherapy dose-escalation part (N of about 52 patients) of the phase I trial of ivuxolimab. Partial responses were achieved by three dose-escalation patients, of whom one had hepatocellular carcinoma and two had cutaneous melanoma. In the dose-escalation cohort, around four fifths of patients were male, and the mean age was 60 years with a range of about 20 to 90. Among the roughly 50 dose-escalation patients, about 19 had hepatocellular carcinoma, 15 or so melanoma, 9 renal cell carcinoma and 9 head and neck cancer.

Beyond this particular receptor, the publication reports: Antigen specificity was not determined for the clonally expanded peripheral T cells. Partial responders in the 0.1-3.0 mg/kg groups had among the lowest normalized peripheral clonal expansion, especially among CD8+ T cells. After ivuxolimab, CD8+ T cells had more expanded clones than CD4+ T cells on average. Low levels of normalized T-cell clonal expansion were also shown by some nonresponding patients. At doses from 0.1 to 3.0 mg/kg, clonal expansion was seen in both CD4+ and CD8+ blood T cells between baseline and week 6.

In the case of this clone: Its antigen is currently not known. Base-call qualities are not available, and no considerably larger clone is one nucleotide away.

Patients with autoimmune disease history or receiving systemic immunosuppression were excluded from the trial. In every dose cohort, peripheral blood was drawn for TCR sequencing at baseline, cycle 4 day 1, and cycle 7 day 1. The samples were taken from a phase I, first-in-human, multicenter, open-label dose-escalation trial of ivuxolimab. The trial enrolled adults with locally advanced or metastatic head and neck squamous cell, hepatocellular, melanoma or renal cell carcinoma. Before TCR sequencing, CD4+ and CD8+ T cells were separately sorted from peripheral blood. Spanning cysteine to phenylalanine, the CDR3 consists of 19 amino acids. Here the CDR3 DNA is all that survives: 57 bases in frame from base 1. For sequencing of the TCRbeta CDR3 region, genomic DNA was extracted from the sorted cells. The immunoSEQ Assay was used for sequencing of TCRbeta CDR3 regions. The source is immuneACCESS, and TCRdb retained only in-frame sequences with V and J called. Part of the clones is not carried over; for the studies checked, unresolved V genes explain less than half of this, and the remainder is unexplained. This sample gives 70,000 to 75,000 clones in total; almost 85% of them show up just once. Around 5% of the sample rests with the top ten.

Here the chain combines TRBV21-1 and TRBJ1-4. TRBV21-1 is annotated as a pseudogene. Sequencing used CD4+ or CD8+ T cells sorted from blood, obtained in a trial of the OX40 agonist ivuxolimab. The clonotype originates from an adult with an advanced solid tumor such as melanoma, head and neck, liver or kidney cancer. CDR3 sequence: CASSKASLRTSGGNEKLFF. The nucleotide sequence reads TGTGCCAGCAGCAAAGCCTCTTTAAGAACGTCTGGAGGTAATGAAAAACTGTTTTTT.